The 20 T cell receptor beta chains reported below all come from one sample, sequenced in a study of cytomegalovirus exposure and HLA in healthy donors. The PCR had 60 Vbeta and 13 Jbeta primers. Measured with immunoSEQ multiplex PCR; TCRdb has only the in-frame clones, and not every one. The table lists 180,000 or so clones, approximately 78% of them singletons. The sample was PBMCs. Source of these receptors: a woman between 50 and 59 years old in good health and CMV-seropositive.

Points on this clone: The same CDR3 arises from other DNA sequences in this sample as well. This chain joins TRBV28 and TRBJ1-1; D remains unclear. Germline V gene lookup returns CDR1 MDHEN and CDR2 SYDVKM. This CDR3 is 12 amino acids long. Trimming removed 1 base from V and 5 bases from J, with 5 bases in between. The CDR3 loop reads CASSLSSTEAFF. The CDR3 DNA reads TGTGCCAGCAGTTTATCGTCGACTGAAGCTTTCTTT. Complete variable domain (other parts from reference TRBV28 and TRBJ1-1): DVKVTQSSRYLVKRTGEKVFLECVQDMDHENMFWYRQDPGLGLRLIYFSYDVKMKEKGDIPEGYSVSREKKERFSLILESASTNQTSMYLCASSLSSTEAFFGQGTRLTVV.

The gene calls are TRBV5-8 and TRBJ1-6; maybe TRBD1 (6 bases). The V gene's germline CDR1 is SGHTS and CDR2 YDEGEE. V lost 0 bases and J 9 bases, leaving 7 bases between the germline ends. The CDR3 totals 13 residues. The CDR3: CASSLARGSPLHF. The CDR3 DNA is TGTGCCAGCAGCTTGGCCAGGGGTTCACCCCTCCACTTT.

For the CDR3, the DNA is TGTGCCAGCAGCTTATCGACAGGGGCGAACACCGGGGAGCTGTTTTTT. Its protein is CASSLSTGANTGELFF. The chain uses TRBV7-3 and TRBJ2-2; 8 positions agree with TRBD1. This CDR3 is 16 amino acids long. Trimming removed 2 bases from V and 0 bases from J; junction bases left unmatched: 2. Germline V gene sequence: CDR1 SGHTA, CDR2 FQGTGA.

The count of this clone is one. The chain uses TRBV5-4 and TRBJ2-1; TRBD2 agrees at 7 bases. V lost 0 bases and J lost 0; bases outside the gene matches: 3. CDR3 length: 16 amino acids. Germline loops: CDR1 SGHNT, CDR2 YYREEE (reference sequence). The CDR3 bases are TGTGCCAGCAGCTTGGGAGCGGGGAGCTCCTACAATGAGCAGTTCTTC. Its translation: CASSLGAGSSYNEQFF.

The chain carries TRBV2 and TRBJ2-7, with 7 bases that match TRBD1. Trimming cost V 9 bases and J 2 bases; bases outside gene matches: 7. Germline assignment: CDR1 SNHLY and CDR2 FYNNEI. The CDR3 has 13 amino acids. CDR3 residues: CASSGQVPYEQYF. CDR3 bases: TGTGCCAGTTCAGGACAGGTGCCCTACGAGCAGTACTTC.

The chain joins TRBV19 to TRBJ1-5; D gene uncertain. V was pared by 0 bases and J by 3 bases, with 9 bases between. The CDR3 is 15 amino acids. CDR1 and CDR2 (germline): LNHDA, SQIVND (reference sequence). CDR3 amino acids: CASSIEEEFNQPQHF. As DNA, the CDR3 is TGTGCCAGTAGTATAGAAGAGGAATTCAATCAGCCCCAGCATTTT. The full variable domain, its missing parts supplied by reference TRBV19 and TRBJ1-5, is DGGITQSPKYLFRKEGQNVTLSCEQNLNHDAMYWYRQDPGQGLRLIYYSQIVNDFQKGDIAEGYSVSREKKESFPLTVTSAQKNPTAFYLCASSIEEEFNQPQHFGDGTRLSIL.

V and J are TRBV14 and TRBJ2-2; 13 bases line up with TRBD2. Germline V lookup: CDR1 SGHDN, CDR2 FVKESK. This CDR3 has 20 residues. V lost 5 bases, J lost 5 bases, and 17 bases stayed unmatched. The CDR3 DNA reads as TGTGCCAGCAGCGAACGGACTAGCGGGAGTTTAAGTCTCAGTACCGGGGAGCTGTTTTTT. The encoded protein is CASSERTSGSLSLSTGELFF.

This chain connects TRBV19 to TRBJ2-3, with D perhaps matching TRBD1 (6 bases). The CDR3 loop spans 15 amino acids. V lost 2 bases and J 3 bases, leaving 12 bases between the germline ends. From germline, CDR1 is LNHDA and CDR2 SQIVND (reference sequence). The DNA for the CDR3 is TGTGCCAGTAGTATATCCTGGGGGCCTACAGATACGCAGTATTTT. This encodes CASSISWGPTDTQYF. Drawing the rest from reference TRBV19 and TRBJ2-3, the complete variable domain is DGGITQSPKYLFRKEGQNVTLSCEQNLNHDAMYWYRQDPGQGLRLIYYSQIVNDFQKGDIAEGYSVSREKKESFPLTVTSAQKNPTAFYLCASSISWGPTDTQYFGPGTRLTVL.

J is TRBJ2-5 and V is TRBV4-1; D is possibly TRBD1 (6 bases). The J call may be incorrect, as the DNA end agrees better with TRBJ2-7. This CDR3 has 16 residues. CDR1 MGHRA and CDR2 YSYEKL come from the germline V gene. The CDR3 is CASSARGTDLSYEQYF. The CDR3 DNA reads TGCGCCAGCAGCGCTAGGGGGACCGACCTTTCCTACGAGCAGTACTTC.

This clone appeared a few times. The chain couples TRBV6-6 to TRBJ1-2, with D perhaps TRBD1 (6 bases). V lost 0 bases and J lost 2, with 10 bases in between. The CDR3 is 15 amino acids. CDR1 MNHNY and CDR2 SVGAGI come from the germline V gene (reference sequence). The CDR3 DNA reads TGTGCCAGCAGTTACTCGAGACAGGCAAACTATGGCTACACCTTC. Its translation: CASSYSRQANYGYTF.

V gene TRBV19 combines with J gene TRBJ2-5, with 7 bases matching TRBD2. The CDR3 has 15 amino acids. V trimming: 3 bases; J trimming: 5 bases; junction bases outside the gene matches: 9. The V gene's germline CDR1 is LNHDA and CDR2 SQIVND (reference sequence). The CDR3 loop is CASSISSGAGETQYF. The CDR3 DNA reads as TGTGCCAGTAGTATCTCCAGCGGGGCGGGTGAGACCCAGTACTTC.

The chain couples TRBV2 to TRBJ1-1, with D tentatively TRBD1 (6 bases). V lost 7 bases and J lost 4, with 13 bases in between. CDR3 length: 13 residues. In germline, CDR1 is SNHLY, CDR2 FYNNEI. The CDR3 region is CASNRDIGTEAFF. The CDR3 DNA follows: TGTGCCAGCAACAGGGACATAGGCACTGAAGCTTTCTTT. Full variable domain (outside the CDR3, taken from reference TRBV2 and TRBJ1-1): EPEVTQTPSHQVTQMGQEVILRCVPISNHLYFYWYRQILGQKVEFLVSFYNNEISEKSEIFDDQFSVERPDGSNFTLKIRSTKLEDSAMYFCASNRDIGTEAFFGQGTRLTVV.

V is TRBV6-5 and J is TRBJ1-4, with 7 bases lining up with TRBD1. Germline CDR1 and CDR2: MNHEY and SVGAGI. This CDR3 region has 14 residues. The J segment lost 7 bases and the V segment lost 5 bases, leaving 7 bases of the junction unmatched. The CDR3 DNA follows: TGTGCCAGCAGTCGACAGGGAATGGGTGAAAAACTGTTTTTT. This gives the protein CASSRQGMGEKLFF.

The V and J genes are TRBV5-1 and TRBJ2-5; TRBD1 aligns across 7 bases. Germline values: CDR1 SGHRS, CDR2 YFSETQ. The CDR3 loop spans 14 amino acids. J was trimmed by 3 bases and V by 4 bases; bases with no gene match: 6. CDR3 region: CASSQGGSEETQYF. CDR3 DNA: TGCGCCAGCAGCCAAGGGGGCAGCGAAGAGACCCAGTACTTC.

The chain joins TRBV19 to TRBJ2-7; 11 nucleotides match TRBD2. Germline CDR1 and CDR2: LNHDA and SQIVND (reference sequence). The CDR3 covers 16 residues. After removal of 5 bases from V and 5 bases from J, the junction contained 11 bases not matched to a gene. This CDR3 is CASSEHSGRADHEQYF. CDR3 in DNA: TGTGCCAGTAGTGAGCATAGCGGGAGGGCCGACCACGAGCAGTACTTC.

This clone was observed a single time. This chain connects TRBV11-2 to TRBJ2-3; TRBD2 might be the D (6 bases). V gave up 5 bases and J gave up 8 bases, with 11 bases separating them. Germline V gives CDR1 SGHAT, CDR2 FQNNGV. The CDR3 extends over 12 amino acids. The CDR3 bases are TGTGCCAGCAGCCAATTGGGGGGTACGCAGTATTTT. Translation: CASSQLGGTQYF.

The chain joins TRBV6-5 to TRBJ1-1, with TRBD1 as a possible D gene (5 bases). Germline lookup yields CDR1 MNHEY and CDR2 SVGAGI. V was clipped by 6 bases and J by 0 bases, with 8 bases between them. The CDR3 contains 13 residues. The CDR3 loop is CASRAGVNTEAFF. DNA of the CDR3: TGTGCCAGCAGAGCGGGGGTGAACACTGAAGCTTTCTTT.

J is TRBJ2-2 and V is TRBV7-2, with TRBD2 matching over 12 bases. The CDR3 covers 18 residues. CDR1 SGHTA and CDR2 FQGNSA come from the germline V gene. J lost 4 bases, V lost 3 bases, and 9 bases had no gene match. DNA of the CDR3: TGTGCCAGCAGCTTCTCCTCCGGGACTAGCGGGCCCACCGGGGAGCTGTTTTTT. Translation: CASSFSSGTSGPTGELFF.

The rearrangement uses TRBV28 and TRBJ1-2, with D unclear. The CDR3 covers 12 residues. The germline V gene has CDR1 MDHEN and CDR2 SYDVKM. V dropped 4 bases and J dropped 5 bases, with 8 bases sitting between them. CDR3: CASSSGEYGYTF. DNA of the CDR3: TGTGCCAGCAGTTCTGGGGAGTATGGCTACACCTTC.

This chain joins TRBV7-2 and TRBJ2-1; the D gene is possibly TRBD1 (6 bases). The V end was cut by 5 bases, the J end by 15 bases, with 14 bases between. Germline V gives CDR1 SGHTA, CDR2 FQGNSA. The CDR3 runs to 11 residues. The DNA for the CDR3 is TGTGCCAGCAGCCCCGGGACATTCCTGTTCTTC. Its protein product is CASSPGTFLFF.